Shown below are 22 T cell receptor beta chains from a single sample sequenced in a study of stem cell transplantation in POMP-related autoinflammatory disease. Profiling relied on immunoSEQ multiplex PCR, and the TCRdb table lists in-frame clones only, not all of them. Altogether some 69,000 clones are present, approximately 90% being singletons, with the ten largest covering about 0.71%. The source was CD4+ T cells from PBMCs, collected after stem cell transplantation. These receptors were obtained from a human patient with POMP-related autoinflammation and immune dysregulation (PRAID). Part of the T cells may come from the graft donor.

The rearrangement joins TRBV28 to TRBJ1-1; TRBD1 might be the D (5 bases). The germline CDR1 and CDR2 sequences are MDHEN and SYDVKM. This CDR3 spans 15 amino acids. The V gene lost 4 bases and the J gene lost 4 bases, with 16 bases spanning the gap. CDR3 in amino acids: CASSWPGRRITEAFF. The CDR3 region has the DNA TGTGCCAGCAGTTGGCCGGGGCGGCGGATCACTGAAGCTTTCTTT.

The chain joins TRBV5-1 to TRBJ2-1; D is uncertain. The germline V and J ends were trimmed by 0 bases and 0 bases, with 4 bases remaining between them. In germline, CDR1 is SGHRS, CDR2 YFSETQ. The CDR3 has 14 residues. The DNA for the CDR3 is TGCGCCAGCAGCTTGGGGAGCTCCTACAATGAGCAGTTCTTC. It encodes CASSLGSSYNEQFF.

The chain uses TRBV12-5 and TRBJ2-7, with D maybe TRBD1 (6 bases). Germline CDR1 reads LGHNT; CDR2 reads FRNRAP. V was shortened by 2 bases and J by 3 bases, with 26 bases between the two germline ends. CDR3 length equals 19 residues. The CDR3 sequence is CASGLRSGAAVILGYEQYF. The CDR3 DNA is TGTGCTAGTGGTTTGCGGTCAGGGGCCGCCGTTATTCTTGGCTACGAGCAGTACTTC. Using reference TRBV12-5 and TRBJ2-7 for the parts outside the CDR3, the full variable domain is DARVTQTPRHKVTEMGQEVTMRCQPILGHNTVFWYRQTMMQGLELLAYFRNRAPLDDSGMPKDRFSAEMPDATLATLKIQPSEPRDSAVYFCASGLRSGAAVILGYEQYFGPGTRLTVT.

The CDR3 DNA sequence: TGTGCCAGCAGACAGGACCCTCCGGAGACCCAGTACTTC. Translated: CASRQDPPETQYF. The chain employs TRBV6-5 and TRBJ2-5, with a possible D match to TRBD1 (5 bases). V was clipped by 6 bases and J by 5 bases, with 13 bases between them. Germline-derived CDR1 and CDR2 are MNHEY and SVGAGI. This CDR3 has 13 residues.

The chain combines TRBV3-1 (or the pseudogene TRBV3-2) with TRBJ1-2; D is uncertain. The length of the CDR3 is 14 residues. Germline CDR1 and CDR2: LGHDT and YNNKEL (reference sequence). V lost 4 bases and J lost 8, with 17 bases in between. As DNA, the CDR3 is TGTGCCAGCAGCCCCGGCAGCGCGAGAGGGGGCTACACCTTC. Residues: CASSPGSARGGYTF.

This chain connects TRBV6-1 to TRBJ2-2; 10 bases map to TRBD2. Germline loops: CDR1 MNHNS, CDR2 SASEGT. Trimming cost V 0 bases and J 14 bases; bases outside gene matches: 9. The CDR3 is 15 residues long. The CDR3 DNA follows: TGTGCCAGCAGTGAAGCGGCTAGCGGGAGTGGGGTACTGTTTTTT. It is translated as CASSEAASGSGVLFF.

The V gene is TRBV19, the J gene TRBJ2-7; TRBD2 matches at 10 bases. Germline CDR1 LNHDA, CDR2 SQIVND (reference sequence). The length of the CDR3 is 14 residues. V lost 3 bases, J lost 9 bases, and 8 bases stayed unmatched. CDR3 in DNA: TGTGCCAGTAGTATTAGTCCTAGCGGGAGCGGGCAGTACTTC. This translates into CASSISPSGSGQYF. Based on the CDR3 plus reference TRBV19 and TRBJ2-7, the full variable domain is DGGITQSPKYLFRKEGQNVTLSCEQNLNHDAMYWYRQDPGQGLRLIYYSQIVNDFQKGDIAEGYSVSREKKESFPLTVTSAQKNPTAFYLCASSISPSGSGQYFGPGTRLTVT.

This clone was counted once. The chain joins TRBV5-1 to TRBJ2-5, with 9 bases that match TRBD1. With V trimmed by 4 bases and J by 5 bases, 0 bases remained unmatched. Looked up from germline, CDR1 is SGHRS and CDR2 is YFSETQ. This CDR3 has 12 residues. CDR3 amino acids: CASSGQGETQYF. Written as DNA, the CDR3 is TGCGCCAGCAGCGGACAGGGGGAGACCCAGTACTTC.

The CDR3 nucleotides read TGTGCCAGCACGGGACATAGTAATGAAAAACTGTTTTTT. It translates to CASTGHSNEKLFF. V usage is TRBV28 and J usage is TRBJ1-4; D is possibly TRBD1 (6 bases). Per the germline V gene, CDR1 is MDHEN and CDR2 is SYDVKM. The CDR3 loop spans 13 amino acids. V was clipped by 7 bases and J by 4 bases, with 10 bases between them.

The rearrangement uses TRBV5-1 and TRBJ2-2; 8 positions agree with TRBD1. Unmatched junction bases numbered 1, after V lost 2 bases and J lost 1 base. The CDR3 has 15 residues. Germline lookup yields CDR1 SGHRS and CDR2 YFSETQ. CDR3 amino acids: CASSFGTGNTGELFF. CDR3 sequence (DNA): TGCGCCAGCAGCTTCGGGACAGGGAACACCGGGGAGCTGTTTTTT.

This chain links TRBV30 with TRBJ1-5; no clear D gene. Germline V gene data show CDR1 as GTSNPN and CDR2 as SVGIG (reference sequence). This CDR3 contains 15 residues. The V end was cut by 0 bases, the J end by 2 bases, with 11 bases between. The CDR3 loop reads CAWSVGLNGNQPQHF. In nucleotides, the CDR3 is TGTGCCTGGAGTGTTGGACTAAATGGCAATCAGCCCCAGCATTTT.

V and J are TRBV5-6 and TRBJ2-5; D might be TRBD1 (5 bases). The CDR3 is 11 amino acids. V was clipped by 4 bases and J by 10 bases, with 11 bases between them. Germline CDR1 and CDR2: SGHDT and YYEEEE. The CDR3 reads CASSATGNQYF. The CDR3 coding sequence is TGTGCCAGCAGCGCCACAGGAAACCAGTACTTC.

The CDR3 here is CASSIRASGFTGELFF. The CDR3 DNA follows: TGTGCCAGTAGTATCAGGGCTAGCGGTTTCACCGGGGAGCTGTTTTTT. The rearrangement uses TRBV19 and TRBJ2-2; 7 nucleotides match TRBD2. Per germline, CDR1 LNHDA and CDR2 SQIVND (reference sequence). V gave up 3 bases and J gave up 4 bases; unmatched junction bases: 8. The length of the CDR3 is 16 residues.

CDR3: CASTSLEIQPQHF. The CDR3 DNA reads as TGTGCCAGCACCTCTTTAGAAATTCAGCCCCAGCATTTT. This sequence joins TRBV12-3 or TRBV12-4 and TRBJ1-5; D uncertain. Trimming shortened V by 7 bases and J by 6 bases, and 13 bases separated the two germline ends. The CDR3 extends over 13 amino acids.

V is TRBV11-3 and J is TRBJ1-1; TRBD1 matches at 9 bases. In germline, CDR1 is SGHNT, CDR2 YENEEA. Trimming cost V 4 bases and J 1 base; bases outside gene matches: 10. The CDR3 sequence is 17 residues long. CDR3 sequence: CASSSGLGTGRNTEAFF. CDR3 nucleotides: TGTGCCAGCAGCTCCGGACTCGGGACAGGGAGGAACACTGAAGCTTTCTTT.

The chain recombines TRBV6-5 with TRBJ1-1, with unresolved D. The V end lost 0 bases, the J end lost 1 base, and 3 bases lay between the germline ends. Germline V gene sequence: CDR1 MNHEY, CDR2 SVGAGI. The CDR3 is 13 amino acids. The CDR3 spells CASSYSANTEAFF. CDR3 coding DNA: TGTGCCAGCAGTTACTCAGCGAACACTGAAGCTTTCTTT.

V is TRBV5-6 and J is TRBJ2-1; 8 bases map to TRBD1. The length of the CDR3 is 16 residues. CDR1 and CDR2 (germline): SGHDT, YYEEEE. With V trimmed by 1 base and J by 15 bases, 18 bases remained unmatched. The CDR3 loop reads CASSLKGQVLGVGWFF. The CDR3 DNA reads TGTGCCAGCAGCTTGAAGGGACAGGTGTTGGGTGTTGGGTGGTTCTTC.

This chain joins TRBV27 and TRBJ1-1; 12 nucleotides match TRBD1. Germline V gene lookup returns CDR1 MNHEY and CDR2 SMNVEV (reference sequence). There are 15 residues in the CDR3. Unmatched junction bases numbered 15, after V lost 5 bases and J lost 14 bases. Written as DNA, the CDR3 is TGTGCCAGCAGTCCTCTCGGGACAGGGGGCGGCAAGGGATTCTTT. Translation: CASSPLGTGGGKGFF.

V and J are TRBV6-5 and TRBJ1-4; the D gene is possibly TRBD1 (6 bases). This CDR3 contains 16 residues. The V gene lost 0 bases and the J gene lost 4 bases, with 12 bases spanning the gap. The germline V gene has CDR1 MNHEY and CDR2 SVGAGI. CDR3 sequence reads: CASSYSGGRNNEKLFF. The CDR3 region has the DNA TGTGCCAGCAGTTACTCGGGGGGCCGGAATAATGAAAAACTGTTTTTT.

In regard to this clone: This sample includes further DNA sequences coding for the same CDR3. The rearrangement uses TRBV18 and TRBJ1-1, with a weak D call TRBD1 (5 bases). V lost 0 bases and J 1 base, leaving 6 bases between the germline ends. CDR3 size: 14 residues. Germline V CDR1 and CDR2: KGHSH, LQKENI. CDR3 nucleotides: TGTGCCAGCTCACCACCGGGGGGGAACACTGAAGCTTTCTTT. This codes for CASSPPGGNTEAFF. The variable domain in full, with the rest retrieved from reference TRBV18 and TRBJ1-1, is NAGVMQNPRHLVRRRGQEARLRCSPMKGHSHVYWYRQLPEEGLKFMVYLQKENIIDESGMPKERFSAEFPKEGPSILRIQQVVRGDSAAYFCASSPPGGNTEAFFGQGTRLTVV.

V usage is TRBV24-1 and J usage is TRBJ1-1; D ambiguous. Germline CDR1 reads KGHDR; CDR2 reads SFDVKD. This CDR3 region has 13 residues. V lost 4 bases and J 11 bases, leaving 16 bases between the germline ends. CDR3 sequence: CATSDRQVEAAFF. In DNA, the CDR3 is TGTGCCACCAGTGACCGACAAGTTGAGGCGGCTTTCTTT.

The CDR3 region has the DNA TGTGCCAGCAGCTTGGCGACTAGCTACAATGAGCAGTTCTTC. It codes for CASSLATSYNEQFF. V is TRBV7-2 and J is TRBJ2-1; a weak D match, TRBD2 (6 bases). The CDR3 runs to 14 residues. Germline CDR1 is SGHTA and CDR2 is FQGNSA. Trimming took off 3 bases at V and 3 bases at J, with 9 bases between the two ends.